A single sample gave rise to the 5 T cell receptor beta chains below, sequenced in a study of cytomegalovirus exposure and HLA in healthy donors. A multiplex PCR was run with 60 Vbeta primers and 13 Jbeta primers. TCRdb's table, derived via immunoSEQ multiplex PCR, lists solely in-frame clones and lacks some. Among approximately 150,000 clones listed, around 80% were seen once. Sequenced: PBMCs. The receptor source for this set is a male donor in good health and CMV-seronegative.

The chain is built from TRBV5-6 and TRBJ2-5, with 13 bases that match TRBD2. The junction had 7 bases not matched to a gene; V was cut back by 4 bases and J by 4 bases. Germline V gives CDR1 SGHDT, CDR2 YYEEEE. The CDR3 is made up of 16 amino acids. CDR3 sequence: CASSPGLAGRAETQYF. Here the CDR3 DNA reads TGTGCCAGCAGCCCGGGACTAGCGGGGAGGGCAGAGACCCAGTACTTC.

The V gene is TRBV6-1, the J gene TRBJ2-7, with 7 bases lining up with TRBD1. The V and J ends lost 7 bases and 1 base, in that order; junction bases with no gene match: 4. The CDR3 sequence is 13 residues long. The germline CDR1 and CDR2 sequences are MNHNS and SASEGT. The DNA for the CDR3 is TGTGCCAGCAACCGGGACAGATCCTACGAGCAGTACTTC. Translating it yields CASNRDRSYEQYF.

Concerning this clone: At one boundary the junction diverges from the germline segment, which might be a read error. The rearrangement links TRBV7-9 to TRBJ1-1; TRBD1 aligns across 7 bases. CDR1 is SEHNR, CDR2 FQNEAQ, per germline (reference sequence). This CDR3 spans 14 amino acids. The CDR3 region has the DNA TGTTCCACCGATACCGGGACAGCGAACACTGAATCTTTCTTT. It encodes CSTDTGTANTESFF.

Turning to this clone: A junction end diverges from the germline sequence, so it may reflect a read error. This rearrangement joins TRBV19 to TRBJ1-1; no clear D gene. This CDR3 contains 12 residues. CDR1 and CDR2 (germline): LNHDA, SQIVND (reference sequence). The CDR3 loop reads CASRIGNAEAFF. In DNA form, the CDR3 reads TGTGCCAGTCGTATCGGTAACGCTGAAGCTTTCTTT. Complete variable domain (other parts from reference TRBV19 and TRBJ1-1): DGGITQSPKYLFRKEGQNVTLSCEQNLNHDAMYWYRQDPGQGLRLIYYSQIVNDFQKGDIAEGYSVSREKKESFPLTVTSAQKNPTAFYLCASRIGNAEAFFGQGTRLTVV.

The gene calls are TRBV5-4 and TRBJ1-6; TRBD1 agrees at 7 bases. The CDR3 runs 15 residues. Germline V gene data show CDR1 as SGHNT and CDR2 as YYREEE (reference sequence). Trimming took 4 bases from V and 9 from J; bases not matched to a gene: 10. The chain's CDR3 is CASSLETGTGSPLHF. The CDR3 DNA is TGTGCCAGCAGCCTAGAGACAGGGACGGGTTCACCCCTCCACTTT. The variable domain in full, with the rest retrieved from reference TRBV5-4 and TRBJ1-6, is ETGVTQSPTHLIKTRGQQVTLRCSSQSGHNTVSWYQQALGQGPQFIFQYYREEENGRGNFPPRFSGLQFPNYSSELNVNALELDDSALYLCASSLETGTGSPLHFGNGTRLTVT.